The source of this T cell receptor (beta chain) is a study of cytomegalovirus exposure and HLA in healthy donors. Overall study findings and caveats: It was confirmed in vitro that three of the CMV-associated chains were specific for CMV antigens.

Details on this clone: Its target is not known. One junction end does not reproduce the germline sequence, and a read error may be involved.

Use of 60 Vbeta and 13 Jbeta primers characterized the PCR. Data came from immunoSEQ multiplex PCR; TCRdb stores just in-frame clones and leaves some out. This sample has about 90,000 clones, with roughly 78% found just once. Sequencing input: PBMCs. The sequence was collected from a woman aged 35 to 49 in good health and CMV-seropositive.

The CDR3 loop is CSSSQGNYNEQFF. The CDR3 DNA is TGTTCCAGCTCCCAGGGGAACTACAATGAGCAGTTCTTC. This sequence joins TRBV7-9 and TRBJ2-1; D is perhaps TRBD1 (6 bases). The CDR3 is made up of 13 amino acids. Germline CDR1 is SEHNR and CDR2 is FQNEAQ (reference sequence).